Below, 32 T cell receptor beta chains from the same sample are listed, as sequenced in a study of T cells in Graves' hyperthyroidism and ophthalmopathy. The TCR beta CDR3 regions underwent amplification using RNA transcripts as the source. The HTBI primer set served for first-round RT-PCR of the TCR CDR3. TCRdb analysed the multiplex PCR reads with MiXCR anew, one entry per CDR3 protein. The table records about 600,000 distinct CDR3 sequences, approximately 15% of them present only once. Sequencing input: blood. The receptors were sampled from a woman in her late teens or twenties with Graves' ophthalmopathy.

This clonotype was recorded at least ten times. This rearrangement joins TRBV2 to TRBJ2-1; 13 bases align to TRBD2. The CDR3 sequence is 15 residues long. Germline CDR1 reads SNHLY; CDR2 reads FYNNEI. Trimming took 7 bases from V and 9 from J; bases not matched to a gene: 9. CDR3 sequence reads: CASTRTSGRIGEQFF. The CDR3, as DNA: TGTGCCAGCACCCGGACTAGCGGGAGAATCGGTGAGCAGTTCTTC.

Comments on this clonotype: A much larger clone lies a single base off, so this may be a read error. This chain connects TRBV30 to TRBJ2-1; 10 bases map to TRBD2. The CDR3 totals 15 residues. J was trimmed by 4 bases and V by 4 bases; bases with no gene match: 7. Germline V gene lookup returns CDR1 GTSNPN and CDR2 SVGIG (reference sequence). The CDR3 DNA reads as TGTGCCTGGAACGCAGCGGGAGGGTCATACAATGAGCAGTTCTTC. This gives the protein CAWNAAGGSYNEQFF.

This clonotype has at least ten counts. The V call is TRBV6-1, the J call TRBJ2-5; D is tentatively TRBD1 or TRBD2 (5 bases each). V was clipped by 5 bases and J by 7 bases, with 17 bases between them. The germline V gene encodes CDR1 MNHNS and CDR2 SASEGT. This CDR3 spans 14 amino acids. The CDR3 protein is CASSPGRPGGTQYF. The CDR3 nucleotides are TGTGCCAGCAGTCCGGGACGGCCCGGTGGGACCCAGTACTTC.

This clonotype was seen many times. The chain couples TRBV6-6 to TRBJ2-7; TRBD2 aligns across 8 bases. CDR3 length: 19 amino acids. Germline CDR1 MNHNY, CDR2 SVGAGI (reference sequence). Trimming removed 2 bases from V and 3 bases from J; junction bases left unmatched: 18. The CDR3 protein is CASSYEASGSLASFYEQYF. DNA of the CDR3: TGTGCCAGCAGTTACGAGGCTAGCGGGTCCTTGGCAAGTTTCTACGAGCAGTACTTC.

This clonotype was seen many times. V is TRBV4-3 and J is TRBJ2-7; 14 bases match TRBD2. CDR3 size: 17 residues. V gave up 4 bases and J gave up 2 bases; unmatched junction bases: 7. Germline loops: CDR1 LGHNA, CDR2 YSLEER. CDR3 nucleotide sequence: TGCGCCAGCAGCCTCCACCGGGGACTAGCGGGGGCCTACGAGCAGTACTTC. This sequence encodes CASSLHRGLAGAYEQYF.

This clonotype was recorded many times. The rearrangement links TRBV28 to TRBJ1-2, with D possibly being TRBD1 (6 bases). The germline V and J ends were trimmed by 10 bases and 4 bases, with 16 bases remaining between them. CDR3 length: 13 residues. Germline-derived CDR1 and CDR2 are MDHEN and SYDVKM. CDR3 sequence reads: CAIRQASVYGYTF. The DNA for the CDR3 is TGTGCCATCAGACAGGCATCGGTCTATGGCTACACCTTC.

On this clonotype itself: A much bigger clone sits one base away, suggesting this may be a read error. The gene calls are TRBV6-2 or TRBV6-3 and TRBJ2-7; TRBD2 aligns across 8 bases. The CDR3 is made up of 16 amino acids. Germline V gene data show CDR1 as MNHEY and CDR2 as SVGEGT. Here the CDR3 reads CASSHSPGTRKYEQYF. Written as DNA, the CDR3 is TGTGCCAGCAGTCACTCGCCCGGGACTAGGAAGTACGAGCAGTACTTC.

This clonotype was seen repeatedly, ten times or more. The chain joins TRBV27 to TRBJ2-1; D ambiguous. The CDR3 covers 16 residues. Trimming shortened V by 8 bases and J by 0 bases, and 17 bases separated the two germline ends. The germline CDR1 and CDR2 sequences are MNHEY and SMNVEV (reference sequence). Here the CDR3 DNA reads TGTGCCAGCCTTGACATGGCTCAAAGCTCCTACAATGAGCAGTTCTTC. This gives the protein CASLDMAQSSYNEQFF.

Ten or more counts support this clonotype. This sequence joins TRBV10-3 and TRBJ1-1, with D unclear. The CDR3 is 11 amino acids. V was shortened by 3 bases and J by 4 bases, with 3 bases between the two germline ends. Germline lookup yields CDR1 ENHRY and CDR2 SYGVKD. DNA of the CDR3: TGTGCCATCAGTGAAAGCACTGAAGCTTTCTTT. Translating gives CAISESTEAFF.

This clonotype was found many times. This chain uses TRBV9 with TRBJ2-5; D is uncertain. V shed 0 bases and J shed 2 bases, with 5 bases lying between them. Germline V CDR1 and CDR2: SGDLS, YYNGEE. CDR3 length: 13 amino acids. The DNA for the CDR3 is TGTGCCAGCAGCGTAGCTAGGCAAGAGACCCAGTACTTC. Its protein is CASSVARQETQYF.

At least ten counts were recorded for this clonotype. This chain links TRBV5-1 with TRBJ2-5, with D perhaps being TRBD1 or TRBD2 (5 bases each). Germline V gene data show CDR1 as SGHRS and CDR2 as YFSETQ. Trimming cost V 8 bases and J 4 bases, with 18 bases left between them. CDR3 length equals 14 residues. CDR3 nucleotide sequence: TGCGCCAGTGGCCGGGACCCTCAGGGAGAGACCCAGTACTTC. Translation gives CASGRDPQGETQYF.

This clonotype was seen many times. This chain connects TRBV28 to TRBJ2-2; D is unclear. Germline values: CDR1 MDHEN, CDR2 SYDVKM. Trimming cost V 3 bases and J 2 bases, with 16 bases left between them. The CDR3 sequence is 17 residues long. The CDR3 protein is CASSFSSASLNTGELFF. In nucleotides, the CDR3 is TGTGCCAGCAGTTTCTCGTCGGCCTCCTTAAACACCGGGGAGCTGTTTTTT.

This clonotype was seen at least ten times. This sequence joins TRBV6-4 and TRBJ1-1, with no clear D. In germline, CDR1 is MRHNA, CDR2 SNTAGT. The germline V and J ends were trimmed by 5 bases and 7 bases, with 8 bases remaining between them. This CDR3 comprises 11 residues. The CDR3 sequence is CASSNISEAFF. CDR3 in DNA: TGTGCCAGCAGTAACATTAGTGAAGCTTTCTTT.

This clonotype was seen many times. The CDR3, as DNA: TGTGCTAGTGGTCCCCAGCCGGATACGCAGTATTTT. Encoded protein: CASGPQPDTQYF. This chain joins TRBV12-5 and TRBJ2-3; D gene unclear. This CDR3 is built from 12 residues. The V gene lost 5 bases and the J gene lost 6 bases, with 9 bases spanning the gap. Germline values: CDR1 LGHNT, CDR2 FRNRAP.

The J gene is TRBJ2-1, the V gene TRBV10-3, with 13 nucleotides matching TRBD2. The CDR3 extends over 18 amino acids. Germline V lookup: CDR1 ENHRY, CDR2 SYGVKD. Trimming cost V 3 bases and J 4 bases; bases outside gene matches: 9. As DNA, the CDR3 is TGTGCCATCAGTGAACCGGGGGGACTAGCGGGACTTTACAATGAGCAGTTCTTC. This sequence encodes CAISEPGGLAGLYNEQFF.

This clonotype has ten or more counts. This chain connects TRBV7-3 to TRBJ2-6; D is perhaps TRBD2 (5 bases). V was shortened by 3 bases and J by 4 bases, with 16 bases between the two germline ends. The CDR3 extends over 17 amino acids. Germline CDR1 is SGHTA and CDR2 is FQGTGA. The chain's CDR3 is CASSFSSAVIGANVLTF. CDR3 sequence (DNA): TGTGCCAGCAGCTTCAGTAGCGCCGTCATCGGGGCCAACGTCCTGACTTTC.

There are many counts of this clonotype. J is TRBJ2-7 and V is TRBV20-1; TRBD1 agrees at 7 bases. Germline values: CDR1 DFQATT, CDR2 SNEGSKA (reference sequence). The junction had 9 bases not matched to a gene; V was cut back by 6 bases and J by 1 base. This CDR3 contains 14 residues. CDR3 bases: TGCAGTGCCAGAAGACAGGGTTGGTCCTACGAGCAGTACTTC. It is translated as CSARRQGWSYEQYF.

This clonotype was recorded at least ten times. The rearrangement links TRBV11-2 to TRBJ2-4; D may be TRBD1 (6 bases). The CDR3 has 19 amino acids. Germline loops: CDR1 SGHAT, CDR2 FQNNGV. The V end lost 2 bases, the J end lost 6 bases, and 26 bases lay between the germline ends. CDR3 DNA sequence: TGTGCCAGCAGCTTATCGGCACGCCATGACAGGTTGGATATAAACATTCAGTACTTC. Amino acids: CASSLSARHDRLDINIQYF.

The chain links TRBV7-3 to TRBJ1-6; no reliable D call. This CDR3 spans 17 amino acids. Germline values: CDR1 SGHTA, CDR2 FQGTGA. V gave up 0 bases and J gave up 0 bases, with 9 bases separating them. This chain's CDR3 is CASSLTPLPSYNSPLHF. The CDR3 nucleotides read TGTGCCAGCAGCTTAACTCCCCTCCCCTCCTATAATTCACCCCTCCACTTT.

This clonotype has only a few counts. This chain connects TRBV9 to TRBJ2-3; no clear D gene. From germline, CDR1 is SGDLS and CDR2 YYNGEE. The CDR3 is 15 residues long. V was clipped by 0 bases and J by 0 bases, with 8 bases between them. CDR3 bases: TGTGCCAGCAGCGTAGACGACGGAAGCACAGATACGCAGTATTTT. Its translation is CASSVDDGSTDTQYF.

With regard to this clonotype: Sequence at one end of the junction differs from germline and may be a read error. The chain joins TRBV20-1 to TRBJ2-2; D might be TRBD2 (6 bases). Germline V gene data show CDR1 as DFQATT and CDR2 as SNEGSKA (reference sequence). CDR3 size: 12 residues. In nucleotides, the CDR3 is TGCAGTGCTAGTGAGGTCACCGGGGGGCTGTTTTTT. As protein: CSASEVTGGLFF.

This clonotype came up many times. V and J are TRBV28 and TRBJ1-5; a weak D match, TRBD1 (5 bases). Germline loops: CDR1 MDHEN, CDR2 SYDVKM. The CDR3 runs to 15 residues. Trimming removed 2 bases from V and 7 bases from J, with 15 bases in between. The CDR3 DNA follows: TGTGCCAGCAGTTTAGGGGCCAGGGAGGAACAGCCCCAGCATTTT. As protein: CASSLGAREEQPQHF.

The CDR3 is CASAGWDRGYEQYF. The CDR3 DNA follows: TGTGCCAGCGCTGGGTGGGACAGGGGTTACGAGCAGTACTTC. V usage is TRBV7-9 and J usage is TRBJ2-7, with 10 positions matching TRBD1. V lost 8 bases to trimming and J lost 4 bases; unmatched junction nucleotides: 8. This CDR3 contains 14 residues. Germline V gene lookup returns CDR1 SEHNR and CDR2 FQNEAQ (reference sequence).

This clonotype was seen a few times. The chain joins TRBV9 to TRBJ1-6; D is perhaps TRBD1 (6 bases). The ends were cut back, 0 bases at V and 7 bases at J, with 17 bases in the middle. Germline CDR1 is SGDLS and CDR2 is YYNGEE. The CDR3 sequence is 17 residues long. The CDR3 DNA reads TGTGCCAGCAGCGTAGCTAGGGCAGGGGAGTACAATTCACCCCTCCACTTT. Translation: CASSVARAGEYNSPLHF. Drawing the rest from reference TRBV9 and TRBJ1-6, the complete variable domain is DSGVTQTPKHLITATGQRVTLRCSPRSGDLSVYWYQQSLDQGLQFLIQYYNGEERAKGNILERFSAQQFPDLHSELNLSSLELGDSALYFCASSVARAGEYNSPLHFGNGTRLTVT.

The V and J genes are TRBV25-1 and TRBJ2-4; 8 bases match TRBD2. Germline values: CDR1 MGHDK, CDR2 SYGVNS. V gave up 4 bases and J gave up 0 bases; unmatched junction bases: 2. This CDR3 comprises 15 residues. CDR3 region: CASSALAGAKNIQYF. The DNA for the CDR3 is TGTGCCAGCAGTGCCCTAGCGGGAGCCAAAAACATTCAGTACTTC. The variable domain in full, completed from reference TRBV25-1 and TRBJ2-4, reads EADIYQTPRYLVIGTGKKITLECSQTMGHDKMYWYQQDPGMELHLIHYSYGVNSTEKGDLSSESTVSRIRTEHFPLTLESARPSHTSQYLCASSALAGAKNIQYFGAGTRLSVL.

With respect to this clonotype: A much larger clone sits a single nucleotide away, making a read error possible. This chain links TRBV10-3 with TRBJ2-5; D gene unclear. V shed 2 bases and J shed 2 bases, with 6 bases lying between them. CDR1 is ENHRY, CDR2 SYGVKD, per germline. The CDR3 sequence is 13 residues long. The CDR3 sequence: CAISEQLQETQYF. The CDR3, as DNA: TGTGCCATCAGTGAGCAACTACAAGAGACCCAGTACTTC.

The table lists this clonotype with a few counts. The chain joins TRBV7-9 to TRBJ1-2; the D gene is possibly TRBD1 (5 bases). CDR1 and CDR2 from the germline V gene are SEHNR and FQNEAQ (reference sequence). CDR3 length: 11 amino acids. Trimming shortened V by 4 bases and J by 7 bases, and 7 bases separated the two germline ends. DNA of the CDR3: TGTGCCAGCAGCTGGAGGGGTGGCTACACCTTC. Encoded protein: CASSWRGGYTF.

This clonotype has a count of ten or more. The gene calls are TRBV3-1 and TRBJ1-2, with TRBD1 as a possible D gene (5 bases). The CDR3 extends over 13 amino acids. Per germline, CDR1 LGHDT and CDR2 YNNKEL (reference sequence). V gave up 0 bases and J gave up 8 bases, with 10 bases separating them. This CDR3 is CASSQDMGQGYTF. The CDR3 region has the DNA TGTGCCAGCAGCCAAGATATGGGGCAAGGCTACACCTTC.

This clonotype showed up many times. The CDR3 DNA follows: TGTGCCAGCAGCCATATCAGGACTAGCGGGAGACGGGGCGGGGAGCTGTTTTTT. Its translation: CASSHIRTSGRRGGELFF. J is TRBJ2-2 and V is TRBV3-1; TRBD2 aligns across 13 bases. The CDR3 length is 18 residues. CDR1 and CDR2 from the germline V gene are LGHDT and YNNKEL (reference sequence). V was pared by 3 bases and J by 7 bases, with 11 bases of the junction left unmatched.

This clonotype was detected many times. The CDR3 nucleotides are TGTGCCAGCAGGAATGGCGGCCTTAAGCAAGAGACCCAGTACTTC. This encodes CASRNGGLKQETQYF. The chain recombines TRBV6-1 with TRBJ2-5; no clear D. Per the germline V gene, CDR1 is MNHNS and CDR2 is SASEGT. This CDR3 is built from 15 residues. Trimming pared 6 bases from V and 2 bases from J, leaving 16 bases between.

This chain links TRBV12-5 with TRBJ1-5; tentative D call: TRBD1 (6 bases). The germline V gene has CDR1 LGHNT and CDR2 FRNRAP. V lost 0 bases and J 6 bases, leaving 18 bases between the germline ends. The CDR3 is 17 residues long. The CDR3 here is CASGLVPDQGLRQPQHF. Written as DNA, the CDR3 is TGTGCTAGTGGTTTGGTACCTGACCAGGGGTTGCGTCAGCCCCAGCATTTT.

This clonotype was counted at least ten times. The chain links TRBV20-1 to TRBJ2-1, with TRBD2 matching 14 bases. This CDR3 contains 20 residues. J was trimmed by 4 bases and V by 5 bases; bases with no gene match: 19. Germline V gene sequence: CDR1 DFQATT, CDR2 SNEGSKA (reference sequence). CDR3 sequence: CSAHLGLAGGGSGTYNEQFF. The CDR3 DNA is TGCAGTGCTCACCTTGGACTAGCGGGAGGAGGCAGTGGGACATACAATGAGCAGTTCTTC.